This TCR beta chain is from a study of response to subunit inactivated influenza vaccine. Study-wide findings and caveats: The authors suggested that every seasonal influenza vaccination recruits few new T cells.

TCRdb analysed the RT-PCR reads with MiXCR anew, one entry per CDR3 protein. The sample lists around 790,000 distinct CDR3 sequences; 21% were seen once. This clonotype occurred many times. Its matching antigen is unknown. Specimen: PBMCs from blood, collected 5 to 6 days after vaccination. This sequence was found in a man aged 50 or older who received an inactivated influenza vaccine.

CDR3 coding DNA: TGCAGTGCTAGAGATCAATATACAGGGTTTTCGTCCGAGCAGTACTTC. Protein product: CSARDQYTGFSSEQYF. This rearrangement joins TRBV20-1 to TRBJ2-7; perhaps TRBD1 as D (6 bases). Trimming stripped 0 bases from V and 6 bases from J, with 21 bases between. Germline V gives CDR1 DFQATT, CDR2 SNEGSKA (reference sequence). The CDR3 covers 16 residues.